This T cell receptor (beta chain) was recovered during a study of regulatory T cells in long-lasting Graves disease. Study summary: Graves' patients diagnosed newly had used antithyroid drugs under 3 months.

The germline CDR1 and CDR2 sequences are SGHTA and FQGNSA. The CDR3 sequence is 12 residues long. V was clipped by 4 bases and J by 7 bases, with 10 bases between them. Study-wide points: Graves' patients with persistent disease showed TCR diversity lower than patients newly diagnosed. Persistent disease exhibited a predilection for TRBV28, TRBJ1-2 and TRBJ2-5.

Worth noting for this clonotype: Its antigen is unknown.

The TCR beta library used iRepertoire HTBI primers with Arm-PCR amplification of CDR3. As originally analysed: The identification of approximately 62 TRBV and 14 to 15 TRBJ segments was made across samples. TCRdb processed the multiplex PCR reads anew with MiXCR; each CDR3 protein has one entry. These V and J calls rely on TCRdb rather than the paper's analysis. The sample records under 300,000 distinct CDR3 sequences, around 21% being singletons. Time point reported: newly diagnosed GD, antithyroid drugs for less than 3 months. Extracted PBMC RNA gave rise to the TCR library. Here the sequenced sample was peripheral blood mononuclear cells (PBMCs), taken at new diagnosis, from a patient treated with antithyroid drugs. The sequence derives from a female donor with Graves disease. The V and J genes are TRBV7-2 and TRBJ1-2; the D is unclear. The CDR3 sequence is CASSYGRGGYTF. The CDR3 coding sequence is TGTGCCAGCAGCTATGGACGTGGTGGCTACACCTTC.